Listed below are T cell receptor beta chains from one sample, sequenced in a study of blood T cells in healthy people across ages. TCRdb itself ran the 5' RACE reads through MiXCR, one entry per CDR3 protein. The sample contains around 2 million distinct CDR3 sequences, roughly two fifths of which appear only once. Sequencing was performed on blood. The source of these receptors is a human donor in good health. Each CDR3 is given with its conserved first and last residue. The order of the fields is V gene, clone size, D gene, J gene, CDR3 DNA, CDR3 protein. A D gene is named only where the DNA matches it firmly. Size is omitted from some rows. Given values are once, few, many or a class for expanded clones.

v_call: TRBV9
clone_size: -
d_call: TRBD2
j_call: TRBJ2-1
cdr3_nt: TGTGCCAGCAGCGTAGTCCCTAGCGGGGGGCTAGAAAGCTCCTACAATGAGCAGTTCTTC
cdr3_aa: CASSVVPSGGLESSYNEQFF

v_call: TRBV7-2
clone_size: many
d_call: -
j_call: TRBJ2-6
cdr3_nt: TGTGCCAGCAGCTCACAGTCTGGGGCCAACGTCCTGACTTTC
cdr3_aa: CASSSQSGANVLTF

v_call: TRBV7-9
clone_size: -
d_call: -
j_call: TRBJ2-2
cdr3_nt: TGTGTCAGCAGCAGAACTAGAGTGGGGACCGGGGAGCTGTTTTTT
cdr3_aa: CVSSRTRVGTGELFF

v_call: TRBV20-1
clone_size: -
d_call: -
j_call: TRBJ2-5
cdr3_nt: TGCAGTGCTACAGCGACCCGGACGTCCCACCAAGAGACCCAGTACTTC
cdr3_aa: CSATATRTSHQETQYF

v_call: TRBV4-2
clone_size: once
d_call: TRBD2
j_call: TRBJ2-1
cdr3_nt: TGTGCCAGCGGCGGGGCGAGCGGGGGGGACTACAATGAGCAGTTCTTC
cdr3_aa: CASGGASGGDYNEQFF

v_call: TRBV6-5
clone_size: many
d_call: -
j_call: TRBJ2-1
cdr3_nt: TGTGCCAGCACCGTGAGGGGGATAGGTTACCATGAGCAGTTCTTC
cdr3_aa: CASTVRGIGYHEQFF

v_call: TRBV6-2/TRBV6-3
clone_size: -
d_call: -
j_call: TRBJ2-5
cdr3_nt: TGTGCCAGCAGTTACTCCAGGGGATTTTACCAAGAGACCCAGTACTTC
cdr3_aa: CASSYSRGFYQETQYF

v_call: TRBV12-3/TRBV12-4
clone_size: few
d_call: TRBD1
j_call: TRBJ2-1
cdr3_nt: TGTGCCAGCAGCTCAGGGGGCTACTACAATGAGCAGTTCTTC
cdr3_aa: CASSSGGYYNEQFF

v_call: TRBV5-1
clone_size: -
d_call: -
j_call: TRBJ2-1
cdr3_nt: TGCGCCAGCAGCCACTCGGAGGATGAGCAGTTCTTC
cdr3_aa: CASSHSEDEQFF

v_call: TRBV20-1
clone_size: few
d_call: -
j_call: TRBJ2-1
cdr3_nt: TGCAGTGCTAGAGTCATAGGTCCGGGCAATGAGCAGTTCTTC
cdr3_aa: CSARVIGPGNEQFF

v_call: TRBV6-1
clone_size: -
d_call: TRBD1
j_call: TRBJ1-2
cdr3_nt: TGTGCCAGCAGTGAGCCCAGGGGGGGGCTGCATGGCTACACCTTC
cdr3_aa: CASSEPRGGLHGYTF

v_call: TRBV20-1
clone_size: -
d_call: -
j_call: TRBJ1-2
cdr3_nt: TGCAGTGCTAGTAATCCCCCGTCAGCACTCTATGGCTACACCTTC
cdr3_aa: CSASNPPSALYGYTF

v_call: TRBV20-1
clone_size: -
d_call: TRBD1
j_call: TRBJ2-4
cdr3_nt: TGCAGTGCTTCAGGGGGCTCAGCCAAAAACATTCAGTACTTC
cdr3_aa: CSASGGSAKNIQYF

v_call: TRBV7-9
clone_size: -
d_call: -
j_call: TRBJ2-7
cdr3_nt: TGTGCCAGCAGTTCATACACCGGGACCCCGGAGGCCAACGAGCAGTACTTC
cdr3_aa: CASSSYTGTPEANEQYF

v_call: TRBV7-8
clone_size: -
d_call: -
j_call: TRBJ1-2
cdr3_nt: TGTGCCAGCAGCTTAGTGGGGACAAGGGTCTTCGGCTACACCTTC
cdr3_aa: CASSLVGTRVFGYTF

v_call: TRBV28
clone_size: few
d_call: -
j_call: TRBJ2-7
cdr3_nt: TGTGCCAGCAGTTTACCTTGGGACATGGAGGAGCAGTACTTC
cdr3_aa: CASSLPWDMEEQYF

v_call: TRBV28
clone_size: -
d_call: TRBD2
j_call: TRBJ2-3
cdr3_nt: TGTGCCAGCAGTTCCACTAGCGGGGGGGAGGATACGCAGTATTTT
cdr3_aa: CASSSTSGGEDTQYF

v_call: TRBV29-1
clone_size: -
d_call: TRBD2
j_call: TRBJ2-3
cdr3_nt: TGCAGCGTTTCGACTAGCGGGAGATTCACAGATACGCAGTATTTT
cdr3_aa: CSVSTSGRFTDTQYF

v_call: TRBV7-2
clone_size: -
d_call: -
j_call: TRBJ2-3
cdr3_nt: TGTGCCAGCAGCTCGGAAAGGGACCGCGCACAGTATTTT
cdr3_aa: CASSSERDRAQYF

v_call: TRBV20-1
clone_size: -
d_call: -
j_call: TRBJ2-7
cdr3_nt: TGCAGTGCCAAAGGACAGCCAAGCGACGAGCAGTACTTC
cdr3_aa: CSAKGQPSDEQYF

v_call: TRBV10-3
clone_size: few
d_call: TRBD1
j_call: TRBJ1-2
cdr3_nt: TGTGCCACTACAGGGGGCGATGGCTACACCTTC
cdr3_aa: CATTGGDGYTF

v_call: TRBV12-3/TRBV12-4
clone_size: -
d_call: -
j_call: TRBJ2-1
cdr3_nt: TGTGCCAGCAGTTTGCGGCTCCGTGAGCAGTTCTTC
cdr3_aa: CASSLRLREQFF

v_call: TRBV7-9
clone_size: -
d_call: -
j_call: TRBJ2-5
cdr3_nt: TGTGCCAGTAGCTTCGGTGGGACATCTCAAGAGACCCAGTACTTC
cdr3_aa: CASSFGGTSQETQYF

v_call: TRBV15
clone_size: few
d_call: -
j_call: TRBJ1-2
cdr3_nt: TGTGCCACCAGCCTCAGTGGCGCTTATGGCTACACCTTC
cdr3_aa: CATSLSGAYGYTF

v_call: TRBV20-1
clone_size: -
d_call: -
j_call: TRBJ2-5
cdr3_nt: TGCAGTGCTGGCATTAATGACCGGAAGACCCAGTACTTC
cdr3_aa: CSAGINDRKTQYF

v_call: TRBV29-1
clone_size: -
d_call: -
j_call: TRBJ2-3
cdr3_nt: TGCAGCGTCGTACATGCAAATACGCAGTATTTT
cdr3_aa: CSVVHANTQYF

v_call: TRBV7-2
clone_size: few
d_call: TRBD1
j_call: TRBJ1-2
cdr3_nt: TGTGCCAGCAGCTTAGGGATGCCGGGACAGGGATATGGCTACACCTTC
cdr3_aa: CASSLGMPGQGYGYTF

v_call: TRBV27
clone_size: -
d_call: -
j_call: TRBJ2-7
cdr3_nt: TGTGCCAGCATCCCGGGGAGCTCCTACAATGAGCAGTACTTC
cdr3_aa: CASIPGSSYNEQYF

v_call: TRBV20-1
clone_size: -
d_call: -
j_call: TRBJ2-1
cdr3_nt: TGCAGTGTCGCCCCCATGACGCCTGAGCAGTTCTTC
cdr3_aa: CSVAPMTPEQFF

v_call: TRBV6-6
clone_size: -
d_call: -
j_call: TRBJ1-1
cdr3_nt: TGTGCCAGCAGTTACGAGTTAAAGGGGAGAACTGAAGCTTTCTTT
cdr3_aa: CASSYELKGRTEAFF

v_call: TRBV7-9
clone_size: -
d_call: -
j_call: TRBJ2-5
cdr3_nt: TGTGCCAGCAGCCCGCCAGTAGGGGAGATGGAGACCCAGTACTTC
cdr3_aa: CASSPPVGEMETQYF

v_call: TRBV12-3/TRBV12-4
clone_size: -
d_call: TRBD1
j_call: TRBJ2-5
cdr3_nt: TGTGCCAGCACTAAGGACAGGTACAATGAGCAGTACTTC
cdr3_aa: CASTKDRYNEQYF

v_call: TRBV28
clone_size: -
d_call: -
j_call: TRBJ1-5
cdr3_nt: TGTGCCAGCAGTGAACCGCAGCCCCAGCATTTT
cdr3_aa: CASSEPQPQHF

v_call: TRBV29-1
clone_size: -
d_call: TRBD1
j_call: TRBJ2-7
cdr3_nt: TGCAGCGTTGCCAGGACAGGTATACCCTACGAGCAGTACTTC
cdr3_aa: CSVARTGIPYEQYF

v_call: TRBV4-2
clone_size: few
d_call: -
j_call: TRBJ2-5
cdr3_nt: TGTGCCAGCAGCCACACCCCGGGACGTCAAGAGACCCAGTACTTC
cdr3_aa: CASSHTPGRQETQYF

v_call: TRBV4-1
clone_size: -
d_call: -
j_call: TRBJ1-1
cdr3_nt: TGCGCCAGCAGCCAACCGTCTCGGGGCTCCAACACTGAAGCTTTCTTT
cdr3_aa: CASSQPSRGSNTEAFF

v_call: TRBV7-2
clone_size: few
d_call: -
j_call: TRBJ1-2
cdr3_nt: TGTGCCAGCAGCGCCGTAGGACTCTTTGGCTACACCTTC
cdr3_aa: CASSAVGLFGYTF

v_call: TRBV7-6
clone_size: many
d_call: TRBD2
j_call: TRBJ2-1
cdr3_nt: TGTGCCAGCAGCTTAACAAGGGCTAGCGGGGGTGAGCAGTTCTTC
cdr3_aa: CASSLTRASGGEQFF

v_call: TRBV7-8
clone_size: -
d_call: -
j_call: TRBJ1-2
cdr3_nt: TGTGCCAGCAGCCAGAGGACGTCCTATGGCTACACCTTC
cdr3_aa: CASSQRTSYGYTF

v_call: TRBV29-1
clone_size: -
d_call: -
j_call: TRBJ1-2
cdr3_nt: TGCAGCGTTGGAGGAAGACTCAGGGATGGCTACACCTTC
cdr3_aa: CSVGGRLRDGYTF

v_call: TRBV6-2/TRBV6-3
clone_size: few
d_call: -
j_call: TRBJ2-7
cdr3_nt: TGTGCCAGCGAGGGTCTCACCTACGAGCAGTACTTC
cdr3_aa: CASEGLTYEQYF

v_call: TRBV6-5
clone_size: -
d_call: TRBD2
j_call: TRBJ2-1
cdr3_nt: TGTGCCAGCAGTTACTTGGGACTAATCGGCGATGAGCAGTTCTTC
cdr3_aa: CASSYLGLIGDEQFF

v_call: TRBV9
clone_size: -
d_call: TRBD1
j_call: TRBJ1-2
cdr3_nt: TGTGCCAGCAGCCATACCCGGACAGGGGAGGACTATGGCCACACCTTC
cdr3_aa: CASSHTRTGEDYGHTF